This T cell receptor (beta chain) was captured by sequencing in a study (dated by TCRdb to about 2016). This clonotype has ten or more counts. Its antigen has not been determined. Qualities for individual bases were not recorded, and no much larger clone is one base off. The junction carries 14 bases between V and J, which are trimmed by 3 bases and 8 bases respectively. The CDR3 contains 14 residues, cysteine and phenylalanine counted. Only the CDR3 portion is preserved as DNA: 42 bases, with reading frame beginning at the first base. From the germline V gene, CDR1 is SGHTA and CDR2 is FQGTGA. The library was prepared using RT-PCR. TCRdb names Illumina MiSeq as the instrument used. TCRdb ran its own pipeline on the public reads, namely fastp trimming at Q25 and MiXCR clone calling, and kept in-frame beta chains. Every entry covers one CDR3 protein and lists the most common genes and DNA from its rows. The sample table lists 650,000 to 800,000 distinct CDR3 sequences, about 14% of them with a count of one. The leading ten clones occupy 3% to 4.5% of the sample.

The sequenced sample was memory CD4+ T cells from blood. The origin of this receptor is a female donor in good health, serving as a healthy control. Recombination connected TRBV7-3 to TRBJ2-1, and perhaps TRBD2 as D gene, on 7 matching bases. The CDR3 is CASSFGGPFDEQFF. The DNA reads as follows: TGTGCCAGCAGCTTCGGGGGGCCTTTCGATGAGCAGTTCTTC. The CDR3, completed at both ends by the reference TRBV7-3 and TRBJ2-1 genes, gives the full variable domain GAGVSQTPSNKVTEKGKYVELRCDPISGHTALYWYRQSLGQGPEFLIYFQGTGAADDSGLPNDRFFAVRPEGSVSTLKIQRTERGDSAVYLCASSFGGPFDEQFFGPGTRLTVL.